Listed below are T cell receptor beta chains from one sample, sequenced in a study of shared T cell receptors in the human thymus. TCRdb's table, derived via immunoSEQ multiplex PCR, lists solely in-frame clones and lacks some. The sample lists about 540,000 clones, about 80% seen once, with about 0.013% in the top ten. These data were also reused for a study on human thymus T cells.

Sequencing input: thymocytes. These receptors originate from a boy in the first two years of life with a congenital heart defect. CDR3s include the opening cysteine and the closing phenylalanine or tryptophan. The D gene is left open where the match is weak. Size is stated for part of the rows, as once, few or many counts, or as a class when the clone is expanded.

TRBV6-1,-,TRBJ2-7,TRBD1,TGTGCCAGCAGTGTAGGCAGGGGGAACGAGCAGTACTTC,CASSVGRGNEQYF
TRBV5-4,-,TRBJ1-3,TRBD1,TGTGCCAGCAGCTCCCTGGGACAGGCACGCTCTGGAAACACCATATATTTT,CASSSLGQARSGNTIYF
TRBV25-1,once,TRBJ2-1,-,TGTGCCAGCAGTCGGACGAACGGGAGACGCTCCTACAATGAGCAGTTCTTC,CASSRTNGRRSYNEQFF
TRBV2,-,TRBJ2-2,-,TGTGCCAGCAGCGGAGGGCTCACCGGGGAGCTGTTTTTT,CASSGGLTGELFF
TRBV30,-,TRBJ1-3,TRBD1,TGTGCCTGGAGCCCTAGACAGGGACGGGACACCATATATTTT,CAWSPRQGRDTIYF
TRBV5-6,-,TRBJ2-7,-,TGTGCCAGCAGCTTGTACGGGAAAAAGGCCCGGAGAGGGGGCGAGCAGTACTTC,CASSLYGKKARRGGEQYF
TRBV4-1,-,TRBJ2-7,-,TGCGCCAGCAGCCAAGTCGGGCAGGGTAACTACGAGCAGTACTTC,CASSQVGQGNYEQYF
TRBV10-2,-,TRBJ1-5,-,TGCGCCAGCAGAACTCAACAGGATAGCAATCAGCCCCAGCATTTT,CASRTQQDSNQPQHF
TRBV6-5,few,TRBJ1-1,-,TGTGCCAGCAGTTTCGACAAGAACACTGAAGCTTTCTTT,CASSFDKNTEAFF
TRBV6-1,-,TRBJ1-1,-,TGTGCCAGCAGTGAAGCGTCGGGGGGAGGGGCGAACACTGAAGCTTTCTTT,CASSEASGGGANTEAFF
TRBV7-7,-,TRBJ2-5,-,TGTGCTAGCAGCTTAGGGCTAGCGTTGGAGACCCAGTACTTC,CASSLGLALETQYF
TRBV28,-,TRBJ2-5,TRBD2,TGTGCCAGCAGTATGGGACTAGCGGGCCCCGTGGTGACCCAGTACTTC,CASSMGLAGPVVTQYF
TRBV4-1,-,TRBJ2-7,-,TGCGCCAGCAGCCAAGATAGTAGGGACTTAGGCAGATGCTACGAGCAGTACTTC,CASSQDSRDLGRCYEQYF
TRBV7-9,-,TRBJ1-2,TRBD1,TGTGCCAGCAGCAGACAGGGCTCAGATGGCTACACCTTC,CASSRQGSDGYTF
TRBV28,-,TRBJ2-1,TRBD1,TGTGCCAGCTCCGGACAGGGGCCTAAACACGGGTTCTTC,CASSGQGPKHGFF
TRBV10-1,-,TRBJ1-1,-,TGCGCCAGCAGTGAGTCGCAAACGGCAGGCACTGAAGCTTTCTTT,CASSESQTAGTEAFF
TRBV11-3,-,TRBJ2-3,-,TGTGCCAGCAGCTTCACAGTAAACACAGATACGCAGTATTTT,CASSFTVNTDTQYF
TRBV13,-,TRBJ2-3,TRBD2,TGTGCCAGCAGCTTTACTTCTAGGACTAGCGGCACAGATACGCAGTATTTT,CASSFTSRTSGTDTQYF
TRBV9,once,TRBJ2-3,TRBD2,TGTGCCAGCAGCGCGGGACTAGCGGGAGGGTCTAGCACAGATACGCAGTATTTT,CASSAGLAGGSSTDTQYF
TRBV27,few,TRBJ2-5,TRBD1,TGTGCCAGCAGTTTATCGGGGCAGGGGGCTTTGGAGACCCAGTACTTC,CASSLSGQGALETQYF
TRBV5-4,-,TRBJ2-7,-,TGTGCCAGCAGCTCCACAGGGATTTCCTACGAGCAGTACTTC,CASSSTGISYEQYF
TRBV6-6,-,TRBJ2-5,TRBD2,TGTGCCAGCAGTTATGGGGTTGGGCGGGAGTTGGAGACCCAGTACTTC,CASSYGVGRELETQYF
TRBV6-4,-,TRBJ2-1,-,TGTGCCAGCAGTGACACGGGGGACTCCGACAATGAGCAGTTCTTC,CASSDTGDSDNEQFF
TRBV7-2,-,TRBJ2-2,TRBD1,TGTGCCAGCAGCTTAGTCTCGGGACAGGGGGCCGGGGAGCTGTTTTTT,CASSLVSGQGAGELFF
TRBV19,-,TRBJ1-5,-,TGTGCCAGTAGTATGGAGCAGGGTAGCAATCAGCCCCAGCATTTT,CASSMEQGSNQPQHF
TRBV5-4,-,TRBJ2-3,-,TGTGCCAGCAGCTTGCAGGGGACCCCCCCAGATACGCAGTATTTT,CASSLQGTPPDTQYF
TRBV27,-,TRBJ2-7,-,TGTGCCAGCAGTTGGGGAGCGGTCGGCCATATGGCCTACGAGCAGTACTTC,CASSWGAVGHMAYEQYF